The clone carrying this TCR beta chain was seen at least ten times. The method was immunoSEQ multiplex PCR; TCRdb's version includes in-frame clones alone and lacks a portion of them. The sample contains about 56,000 clones, 72% of which appear only once. Seattle-derived patients entered the study during active infection and were followed longitudinally. The data derive from a study of blood T cell repertoires in COVID-19. Study-level background: Collection of acute and convalescent COVID-19 samples took place in the United States, Italy and Spain. The cDNA or gDNA used as material had been derived from T cells, B-cell-depleted T cells, or PBMCs.

The CDR3 runs 14 residues. Unmatched junction bases numbered 3, after V lost 6 bases and J lost 0 bases. Germline V lookup: CDR1 ENHRY, CDR2 SYGVKD. Sequenced material: peripheral blood. This clonotype was obtained from a woman aged 70-85 years with COVID-19, enrolled during active disease. The chain is built from TRBV10-3 and TRBJ2-3; 7 nucleotides agree with TRBD2. CDR3 protein: CAIRSAGSTDTQYF. CDR3 DNA: TGTGCCATCAGGTCAGCGGGGAGCACAGATACGCAGTATTTT.